The text below deals with one TCR beta chain. The record originates from a study of blood T cell repertoires in COVID-19. About the research overall: Sites across the United States, Italy and Spain contributed samples from acute and convalescent COVID-19. Sources were T cells, B-cell-depleted T cells, or PBMCs; the material itself was cDNA or gDNA.

CDR3 length: 16 amino acids. CDR1 is SGHTA and CDR2 is FQGNSA in the germline V gene. V lost 2 bases to trimming and J lost 1 base; unmatched junction nucleotides: 4. In the original analysis: Amplifying reference gene primers gave estimates of nucleated cell counts. The assay was immunoSEQ multiplex PCR, and TCRdb's table has in-frame clones only and misses some. The V and J calls and clone size were taken over from that table, and D and trimming were inferred from the DNA. The sample yields 100,000 to 150,000 clones, approximately 83% seen once. This sequence joins TRBV7-2 and TRBJ2-3; TRBD2 agrees at 9 bases. The TCR sequence derives from a man aged 35-49 years with active or convalescent COVID-19. The sequencing input was peripheral blood. The CDR3 nucleotides are TGTGCCAGCAGCTTAATTATAGCGGGGGGCACAGATACGCAGTATTTT. It specifies CASSLIIAGGTDTQYF.